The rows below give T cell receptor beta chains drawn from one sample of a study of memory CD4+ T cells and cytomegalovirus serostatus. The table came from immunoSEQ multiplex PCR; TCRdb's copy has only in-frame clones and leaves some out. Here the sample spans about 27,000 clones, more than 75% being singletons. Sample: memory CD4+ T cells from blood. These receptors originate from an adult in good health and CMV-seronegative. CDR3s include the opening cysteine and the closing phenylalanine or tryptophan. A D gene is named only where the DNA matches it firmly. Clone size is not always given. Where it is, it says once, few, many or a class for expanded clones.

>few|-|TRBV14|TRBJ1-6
TGTGCCAGCAGCCAAGATTGGAATTCACCCCTCCACTTT
CASSQDWNSPLHF
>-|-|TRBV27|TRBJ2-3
TGTGCCAGCAGTTCGGTCAGGGGCACAGATACGCAGTATTTT
CASSSVRGTDTQYF
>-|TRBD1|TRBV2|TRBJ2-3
TGTGCCAGCAGGGGCGGTTTGGGGACAGGACACACAGATACGCAGTATTTT
CASRGGLGTGHTDTQYF
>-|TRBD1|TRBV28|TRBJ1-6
TGTGCCAGCAGTTCAATGAGGGGGCTTTCACCCCTCCACTTT
CASSSMRGLSPLHF
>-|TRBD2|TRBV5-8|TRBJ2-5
TGTGCCAGCAGACCCGAGCGGGGGGGCCGGGAGACCCAGTACTTC
CASRPERGGRETQYF
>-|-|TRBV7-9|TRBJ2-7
TGTGCCAGCAGCTTAGCAGCTGACTCCTACGAGCAGTACTTC
CASSLAADSYEQYF
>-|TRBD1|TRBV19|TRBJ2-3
TGTGCCAGTAGAGGCGCTCAGGGGGCAGATACGCAGTATTTT
CASRGAQGADTQYF
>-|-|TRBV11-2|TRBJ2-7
TGTGCCAGCAGCTCACAGGGATACGAGCAGTACTTC
CASSSQGYEQYF
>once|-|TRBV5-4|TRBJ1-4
TGTGCCAGCAGCTTGGGGGCGGCCCCTAGGGAAAAACTGTTTTTT
CASSLGAAPREKLFF
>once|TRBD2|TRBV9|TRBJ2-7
TGTGCCAGCAGCGTCTCCACCGGGACTACAAACTCCTACGAGCAGTACTTC
CASSVSTGTTNSYEQYF
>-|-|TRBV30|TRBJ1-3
TGTGCCTGGAACGGGGGGCTATCTGGAAACACCATATATTTT
CAWNGGLSGNTIYF
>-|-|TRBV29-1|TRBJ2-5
TGCAGCACAAGGACGGAACAGACCCAGTACTTC
CSTRTEQTQYF
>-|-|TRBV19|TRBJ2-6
TGTGCCAGTAGTACACAAAGTCGGGCCAACGTCCTGACTTTC
CASSTQSRANVLTF
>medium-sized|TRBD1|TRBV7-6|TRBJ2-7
TGTGCCAGCAATTGGGGACAGGGTGTTGACGAGCAGTACTTC
CASNWGQGVDEQYF
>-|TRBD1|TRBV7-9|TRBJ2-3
TGTGCCAGCAGGGCCCCGGGACAGGGAACAGATACGCAGTATTTT
CASRAPGQGTDTQYF
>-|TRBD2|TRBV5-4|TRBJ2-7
TGTGCCAGCAGCTCCCTAGCGGAGCCTTACGAGCAGTACTTC
CASSSLAEPYEQYF
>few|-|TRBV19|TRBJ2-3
TGTGCCAGTACCCCTTATACGCAGTATTTT
CASTPYTQYF
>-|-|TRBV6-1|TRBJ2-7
TGTGCCAGCAGTCCCAGCAGGGTTACTACCTACGAGCAGTACTTC
CASSPSRVTTYEQYF
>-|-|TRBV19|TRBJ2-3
TGTGCCAGTAGGGCGACAGGAGCTCAGTTCACAGATACGCAGTATTTT
CASRATGAQFTDTQYF
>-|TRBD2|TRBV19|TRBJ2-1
TGTGCCACGCGGACTAGCGGGGTAAATGAGCAGTTCTTC
CATRTSGVNEQFF
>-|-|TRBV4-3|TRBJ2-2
TGCGCCAGCAGCCAAAGCCCCTCCGGTGGGACCGGGGAGCTGTTTTTT
CASSQSPSGGTGELFF
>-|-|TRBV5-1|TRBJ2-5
TGCGCCAGCAGCCCCGGGACACGGGAGACCCAGTACTTC
CASSPGTRETQYF
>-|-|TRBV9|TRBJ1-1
TGTGCCAGCAGCGTGGGAAACTGGAACACTGAAGCTTTCTTT
CASSVGNWNTEAFF
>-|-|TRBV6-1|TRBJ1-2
TGTGCCAGCAGTGCGGAAGCTCACGGCTTCTATGGCTACACCTTC
CASSAEAHGFYGYTF
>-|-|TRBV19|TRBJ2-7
TGTGCCAGTAGTCGCGGGACAGCCTCCTACGAGCAGTACTTC
CASSRGTASYEQYF
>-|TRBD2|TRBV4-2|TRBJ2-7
TGTGCCAGCAGCCAAGAACGGACTAGCAGCTACGAGCAGTACTTC
CASSQERTSSYEQYF
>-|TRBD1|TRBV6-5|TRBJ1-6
TGTGCCAGCGACCAGGGGGGGATGGGGAATTCACCCCTCCACTTT
CASDQGGMGNSPLHF
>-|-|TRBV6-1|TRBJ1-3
TGTGCCACCAAGGACAAGCCCTCTGGAAACACCATATATTTT
CATKDKPSGNTIYF
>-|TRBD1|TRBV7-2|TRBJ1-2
TGTGCCAGCAGCTTAGAAGTGGTCAGGGGGCGTCACTATGGCTACACCTTC
CASSLEVVRGRHYGYTF
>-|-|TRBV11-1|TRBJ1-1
TGTGCCAGCAGCTCCGGGACGGCGTTCAACACTGAAGCTTTCTTT
CASSSGTAFNTEAFF
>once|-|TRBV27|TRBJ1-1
TGTGCCAGCAGTCCCTGGAGGGGGGCACAAATGAACACTGAAGCTTTCTTT
CASSPWRGAQMNTEAFF
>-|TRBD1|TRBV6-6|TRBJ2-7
TGTGCCAGCAGTTACGGGGACAGGGGCTACGAGCAGTACTTC
CASSYGDRGYEQYF
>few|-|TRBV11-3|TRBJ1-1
TGTGCCAGCAGCTTGGATAATTCGAAGACTGAAGCTTTCTTT
CASSLDNSKTEAFF
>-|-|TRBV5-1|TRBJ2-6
TGCGCCAGCAGCTTGGGGGTAGTGGGGGCCAACGTCCTGACTTTC
CASSLGVVGANVLTF
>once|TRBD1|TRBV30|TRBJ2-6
TGTGCCTGGAGCCTAGGGGGCGCCAGCTCTGGGGCCAACGTCCTGACTTTC
CAWSLGGASSGANVLTF
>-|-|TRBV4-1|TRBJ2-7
TGCGCCAGCAGCCCCGCCGGGACATGGGGGTACTACGAGCAGTACTTC
CASSPAGTWGYYEQYF
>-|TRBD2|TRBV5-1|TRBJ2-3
TGCGCCAGCAGCTCCCTAGCGGGAGTCCGGACAGATACGCAGTATTTT
CASSSLAGVRTDTQYF
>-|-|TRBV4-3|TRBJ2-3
TGCGCCAGCAGCCAAGATGCGGGAAGCACAGATACGCAGTATTTT
CASSQDAGSTDTQYF
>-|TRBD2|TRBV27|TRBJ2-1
TGTGCCACCGGGGGCCGACTAGCGGGCAATGAGCAGTTCTTC
CATGGRLAGNEQFF